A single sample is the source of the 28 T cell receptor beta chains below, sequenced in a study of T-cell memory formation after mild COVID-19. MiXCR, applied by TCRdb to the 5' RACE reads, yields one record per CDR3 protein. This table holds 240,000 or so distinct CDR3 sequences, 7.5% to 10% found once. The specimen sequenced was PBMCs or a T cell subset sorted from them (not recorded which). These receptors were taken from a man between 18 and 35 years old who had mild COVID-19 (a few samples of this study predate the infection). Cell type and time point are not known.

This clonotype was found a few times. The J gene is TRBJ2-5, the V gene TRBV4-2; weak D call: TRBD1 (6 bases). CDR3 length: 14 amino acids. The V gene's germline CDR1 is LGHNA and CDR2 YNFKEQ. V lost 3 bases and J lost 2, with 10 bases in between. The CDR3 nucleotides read TGTGCCAGCAGCCACGCGGACAGTCAAGAGACCCAGTACTTC. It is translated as CASSHADSQETQYF.

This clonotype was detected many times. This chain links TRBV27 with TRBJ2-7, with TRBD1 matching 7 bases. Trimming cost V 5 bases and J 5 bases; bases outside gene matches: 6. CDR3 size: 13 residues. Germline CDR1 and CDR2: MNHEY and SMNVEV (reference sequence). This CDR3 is CASSATGVHEQYV. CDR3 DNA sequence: TGTGCCAGCAGTGCCACAGGGGTCCACGAGCAGTACGTC.

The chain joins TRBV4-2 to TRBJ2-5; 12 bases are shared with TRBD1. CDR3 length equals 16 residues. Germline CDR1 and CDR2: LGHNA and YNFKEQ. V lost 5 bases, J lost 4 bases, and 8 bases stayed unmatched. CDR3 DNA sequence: TGTGCCAGCAGCGCCACTTCGGGACAGGGGGCAGAGACCCAGTACTTC. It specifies CASSATSGQGAETQYF.

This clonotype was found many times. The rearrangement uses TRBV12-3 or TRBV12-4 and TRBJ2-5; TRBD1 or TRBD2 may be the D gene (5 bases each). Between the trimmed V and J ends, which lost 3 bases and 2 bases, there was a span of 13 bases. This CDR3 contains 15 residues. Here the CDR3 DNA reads TGTGCCAGCAGTTTTGGGACGCCCGTGCAAGAGACCCAGTACTTC. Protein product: CASSFGTPVQETQYF.

This chain's CDR3 is CASSPNGGVSNQPQHF. As DNA, the CDR3 is TGTGCCAGCAGCCCCAACGGGGGGGTTAGCAATCAGCCCCAGCATTTT. The chain recombines TRBV7-8 with TRBJ1-5; possible D gene TRBD1, 5 bases. The CDR3 spans 16 residues. Germline CDR1 and CDR2: SGHVS and FQNEAQ. Trimming took off 5 bases at V and 0 bases at J, with 14 bases between the two ends.

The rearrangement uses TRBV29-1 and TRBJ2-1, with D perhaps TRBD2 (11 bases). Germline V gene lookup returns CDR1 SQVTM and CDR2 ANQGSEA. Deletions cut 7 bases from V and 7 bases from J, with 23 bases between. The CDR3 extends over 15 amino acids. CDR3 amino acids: CSGWDRGLADNEQFF. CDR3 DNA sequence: TGCAGCGGCTGGGACAGGGGACTAGCGGATAATGAGCAGTTCTTC.

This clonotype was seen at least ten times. CDR3 residues: CASSVEAGADTQYF. CDR3 DNA: TGTGCCAGCAGCGTAGAGGCGGGGGCAGATACGCAGTATTTT. This chain joins TRBV9 and TRBJ2-3; 7 positions agree with TRBD2. The trim removed 0 bases at V and 4 bases at J, leaving 2 bases unmatched. The length of the CDR3 is 14 residues. From germline, CDR1 is SGDLS and CDR2 YYNGEE. Full variable domain (remainder filled in from reference TRBV9 and TRBJ2-3): DSGVTQTPKHLITATGQRVTLRCSPRSGDLSVYWYQQSLDQGLQFLIQYYNGEERAKGNILERFSAQQFPDLHSELNLSSLELGDSALYFCASSVEAGADTQYFGPGTRLTVL.

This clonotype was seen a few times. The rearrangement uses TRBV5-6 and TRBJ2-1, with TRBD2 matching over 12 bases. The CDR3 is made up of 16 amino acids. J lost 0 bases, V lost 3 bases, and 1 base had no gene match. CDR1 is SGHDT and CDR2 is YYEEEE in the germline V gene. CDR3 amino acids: CASSSSGGASYNEQFF. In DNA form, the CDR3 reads TGTGCCAGCAGCTCTAGCGGGGGGGCCTCCTACAATGAGCAGTTCTTC.

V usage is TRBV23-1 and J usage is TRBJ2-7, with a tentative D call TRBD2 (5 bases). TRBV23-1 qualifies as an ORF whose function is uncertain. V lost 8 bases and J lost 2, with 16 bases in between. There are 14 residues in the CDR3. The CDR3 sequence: CASHTGTGTYEQYV. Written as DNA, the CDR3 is TGCGCCAGCCACACCGGAACCGGGACCTACGAGCAGTACGTC.

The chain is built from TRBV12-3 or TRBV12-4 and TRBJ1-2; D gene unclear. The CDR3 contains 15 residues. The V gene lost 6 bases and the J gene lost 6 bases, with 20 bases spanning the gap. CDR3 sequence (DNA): TGTGCCAGCAGACCCGGGCCGCCCCAAGCGGATGGCTACACCTTC. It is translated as CASRPGPPQADGYTF.

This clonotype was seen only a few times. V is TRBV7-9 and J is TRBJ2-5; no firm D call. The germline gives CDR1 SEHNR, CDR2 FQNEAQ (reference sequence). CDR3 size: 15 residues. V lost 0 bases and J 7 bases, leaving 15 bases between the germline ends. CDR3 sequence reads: CASSLARYWLGTQYF. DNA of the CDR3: TGTGCCAGCAGCTTAGCGCGGTACTGGCTCGGGACCCAGTACTTC.

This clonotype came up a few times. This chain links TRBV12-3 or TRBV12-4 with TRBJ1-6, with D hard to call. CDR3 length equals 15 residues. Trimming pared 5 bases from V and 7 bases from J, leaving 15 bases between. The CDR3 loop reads CASSARTGGNSPLHF. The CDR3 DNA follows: TGTGCCAGCAGTGCCAGGACGGGAGGGAATTCACCCCTCCACTTT.

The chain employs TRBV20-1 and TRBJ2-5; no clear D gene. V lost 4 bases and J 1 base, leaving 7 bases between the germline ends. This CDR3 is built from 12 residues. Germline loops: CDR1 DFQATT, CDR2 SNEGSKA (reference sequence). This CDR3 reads CSAILTQETQYF. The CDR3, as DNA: TGCAGTGCTATACTGACCCAAGAGACCCAGTACTTC.

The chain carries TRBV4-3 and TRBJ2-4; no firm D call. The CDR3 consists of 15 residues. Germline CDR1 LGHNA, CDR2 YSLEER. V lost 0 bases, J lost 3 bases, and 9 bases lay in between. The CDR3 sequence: CASSQEQTSKNIQYF. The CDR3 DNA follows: TGCGCCAGCAGCCAAGAACAAACCAGCAAAAACATTCAGTACTTC.

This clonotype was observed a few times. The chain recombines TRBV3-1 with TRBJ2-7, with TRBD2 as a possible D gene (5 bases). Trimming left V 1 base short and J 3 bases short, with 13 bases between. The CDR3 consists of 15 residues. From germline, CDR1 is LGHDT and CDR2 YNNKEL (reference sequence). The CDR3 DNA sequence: TGTGCCAGCAGCCAAGGAGTTTTCGGGATCTACGAGCAGTACGTC. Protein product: CASSQGVFGIYEQYV.

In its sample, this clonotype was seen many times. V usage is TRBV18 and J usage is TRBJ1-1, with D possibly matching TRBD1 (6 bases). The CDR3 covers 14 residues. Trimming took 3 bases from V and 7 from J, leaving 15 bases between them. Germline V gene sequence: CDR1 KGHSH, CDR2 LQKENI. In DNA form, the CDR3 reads TGTGCCAGCTCACCCCGGGCAGGGGTGGTTGAAGCTTTCTTT. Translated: CASSPRAGVVEAFF.

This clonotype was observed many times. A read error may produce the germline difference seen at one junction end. The CDR3 protein is CASTLGWTGINEQFF. In nucleotides, the CDR3 is TGTGCCAGCACCTTAGGCTGGACAGGGATCAATGAGCAGTTCTTC. The V call is TRBV7-9, the J call TRBJ2-1, with TRBD1 identical over 8 bases. The CDR3 sequence is 15 residues long. CDR1 and CDR2 from the germline V gene are SEHNR and FQNEAQ (reference sequence). Full variable domain (rest looked up from reference TRBV7-9 and TRBJ2-1): DTGVSQNPRHKITKRGQNVTFRCDPISEHNRLYWYRQTLGQGPEFLTYFQNEAQLEKSRLLSDRFSAERPKGSFSTLEIQRTEQGDSAMYLCASTLGWTGINEQFFGPGTRLTVL.

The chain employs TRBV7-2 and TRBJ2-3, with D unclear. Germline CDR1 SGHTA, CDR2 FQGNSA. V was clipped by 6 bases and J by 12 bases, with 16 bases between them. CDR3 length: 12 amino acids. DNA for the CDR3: TGTGCCAGCAGACTACAGACGGCTCGACAGTATTTT. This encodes CASRLQTARQYF. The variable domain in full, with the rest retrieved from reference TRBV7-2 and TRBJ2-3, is GAGVSQSPSNKVTEKGKDVELRCDPISGHTALYWYRQSLGQGLEFLIYFQGNSAPDKSGLPSDRFSAERTGGSVSTLTIQRTQQEDSAVYLCASRLQTARQYFGPGTRLTVL.

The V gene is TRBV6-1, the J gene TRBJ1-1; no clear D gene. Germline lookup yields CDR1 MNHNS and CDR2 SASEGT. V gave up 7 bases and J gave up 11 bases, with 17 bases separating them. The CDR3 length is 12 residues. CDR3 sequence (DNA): TGTGCCAGCACCTCGGTCGAGAGGTGGGCTTTCTTT. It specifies CASTSVERWAFF.

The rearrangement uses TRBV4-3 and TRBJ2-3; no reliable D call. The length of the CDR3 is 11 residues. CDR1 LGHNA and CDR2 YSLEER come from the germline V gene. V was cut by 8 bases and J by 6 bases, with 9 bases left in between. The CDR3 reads CASRRPDTQYF. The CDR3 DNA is TGCGCCAGCCGCCGTCCCGATACGCAGTATTTT.

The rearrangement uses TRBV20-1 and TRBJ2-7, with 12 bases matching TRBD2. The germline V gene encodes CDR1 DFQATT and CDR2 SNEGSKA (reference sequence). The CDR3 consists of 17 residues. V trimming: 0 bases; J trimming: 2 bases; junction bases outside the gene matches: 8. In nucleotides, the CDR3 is TGCAGTGCTAGAGATCTCTCGACTAGCGGGGGTACCTACGAGCAGTACTTC. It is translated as CSARDLSTSGGTYEQYF.

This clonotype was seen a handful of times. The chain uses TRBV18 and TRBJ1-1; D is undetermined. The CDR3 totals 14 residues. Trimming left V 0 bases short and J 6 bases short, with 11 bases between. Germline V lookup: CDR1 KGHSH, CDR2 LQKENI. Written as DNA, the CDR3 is TGTGCCAGCTCACCACCGGCGGGTGGACCTGAAGCTTTCTTT. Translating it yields CASSPPAGGPEAFF. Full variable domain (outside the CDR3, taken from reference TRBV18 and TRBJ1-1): NAGVMQNPRHLVRRRGQEARLRCSPMKGHSHVYWYRQLPEEGLKFMVYLQKENIIDESGMPKERFSAEFPKEGPSILRIQQVVRGDSAAYFCASSPPAGGPEAFFGQGTRLTVV.

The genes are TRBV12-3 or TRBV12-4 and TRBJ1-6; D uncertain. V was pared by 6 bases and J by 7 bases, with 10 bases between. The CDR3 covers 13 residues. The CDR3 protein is CASSVAGNSPLHF. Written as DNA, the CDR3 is TGTGCCAGCAGCGTGGCGGGAAATTCACCCCTCCACTTT.

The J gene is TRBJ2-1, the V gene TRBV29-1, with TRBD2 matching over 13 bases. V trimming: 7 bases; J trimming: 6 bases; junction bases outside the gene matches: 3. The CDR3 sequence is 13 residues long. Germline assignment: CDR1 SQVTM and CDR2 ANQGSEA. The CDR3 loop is CSAGTSGVNEQFF. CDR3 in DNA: TGCAGCGCCGGGACTAGCGGGGTCAATGAGCAGTTCTTC.

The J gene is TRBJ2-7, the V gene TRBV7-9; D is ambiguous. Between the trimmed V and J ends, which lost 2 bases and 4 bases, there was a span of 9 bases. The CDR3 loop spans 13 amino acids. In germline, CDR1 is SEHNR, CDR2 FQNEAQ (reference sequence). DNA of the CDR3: TGTGCCAGCAGCTTAAGCAGCTCATACGAGCAGTACGTC. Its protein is CASSLSSSYEQYV.

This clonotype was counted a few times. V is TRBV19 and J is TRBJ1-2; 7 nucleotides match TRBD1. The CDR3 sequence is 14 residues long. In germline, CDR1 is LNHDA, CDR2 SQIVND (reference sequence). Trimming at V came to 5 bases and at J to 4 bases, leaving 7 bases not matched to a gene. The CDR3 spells CASSSQDRAYGYTF. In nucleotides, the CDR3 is TGTGCCAGTAGTTCACAAGACAGGGCCTATGGCTACACCTTC.

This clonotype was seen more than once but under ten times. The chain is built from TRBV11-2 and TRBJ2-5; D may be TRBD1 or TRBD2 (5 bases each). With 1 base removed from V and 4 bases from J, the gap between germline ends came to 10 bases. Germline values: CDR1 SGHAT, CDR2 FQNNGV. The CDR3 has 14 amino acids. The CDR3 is CASSLGQRGETQYF. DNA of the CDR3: TGTGCCAGCAGCTTAGGGCAGAGGGGAGAGACCCAGTACTTC.

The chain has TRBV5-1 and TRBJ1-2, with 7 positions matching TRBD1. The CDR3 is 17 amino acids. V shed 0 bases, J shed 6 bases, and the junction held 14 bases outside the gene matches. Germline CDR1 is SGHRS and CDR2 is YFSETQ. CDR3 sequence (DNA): TGCGCCAGCAGCTTGGATGAGTATCAGGGGGTCGCGAATGGCTACACCTTC. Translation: CASSLDEYQGVANGYTF.